A single sample gave rise to the 4 T cell receptor beta chains below, sequenced in a study of T cell changes during pregnancy in multiple sclerosis. Some clones are missing from TCRdb's copy, which holds only in-frame ones; the method was immunoSEQ multiplex PCR. The sample holds 65,000 to 85,000 clones, 85% to 90% seen once. The sample consisted of peripheral blood, taken after pregnancy. All receptors derive from a female donor in good health, enrolled as a control in a pregnancy study.

CDR3 DNA sequence: TGTGCCAGCACGTCAAGTGGCGGGGGGAGAGAGACCCAGTACTTC. Translating it yields CASTSSGGGRETQYF. The chain has TRBV7-8 and TRBJ2-5; 8 bases are shared with TRBD2. Trimming at V came to 7 bases and at J to 4 bases, leaving 11 bases not matched to a gene. Germline V gene lookup returns CDR1 SGHVS and CDR2 FQNEAQ. The CDR3 totals 15 residues.

The V and J genes are TRBV19 and TRBJ2-7; D unclear. Germline V gene sequence: CDR1 LNHDA, CDR2 SQIVND (reference sequence). CDR3 length: 15 residues. V was shortened by 3 bases and J by 6 bases, with 18 bases between the two germline ends. CDR3 sequence: CASSMTPNLGGEQYF. The CDR3 nucleotides read TGTGCCAGTAGTATGACTCCCAACCTAGGCGGCGAGCAGTACTTC.

V and J are TRBV7-2 and TRBJ2-7; 7 positions match TRBD1. Germline CDR1 and CDR2: SGHTA and FQGNSA. V lost 5 bases, J lost 3 bases, and 7 bases stayed unmatched. The CDR3 covers 14 residues. CDR3 DNA: TGTGCCAGCAGCCAGGGGGACAGAGTCTACGAGCAGTACTTC. Translation: CASSQGDRVYEQYF.

The gene calls are TRBV28 and TRBJ2-2, with unresolved D. This CDR3 is built from 14 residues. Germline V CDR1 and CDR2: MDHEN, SYDVKM. Between the trimmed V and J ends, which lost 5 bases and 8 bases, there was a span of 15 bases. This CDR3 reads CASSTGLTSGELFF. For the CDR3, the DNA is TGTGCCAGCAGTACGGGTCTTACTTCGGGGGAGCTGTTTTTT.